This T cell receptor beta chain was sequenced for a study of blood T cell repertoires in COVID-19. Study-level information: Some COVID-19 samples were acute and others convalescent; all came from the United States, Italy and Spain.

The germline V gene encodes CDR1 MNHEY and CDR2 SVGAGI. The CDR3 sequence is 12 residues long. The repertoire was sequenced with immunoSEQ multiplex PCR; TCRdb's copy has only in-frame clones and lacks some. The sample records more than 250,000 clones, around nine tenths being singletons. A word on this clone: One junction end does not reproduce the germline sequence, and a read error may be involved.

Everyone who took part was roughly 18 to 89 years old, and they came from about two dozen US areas. The specimen was PBMCs or T cells enriched from blood (not recorded which). This TCR came from a woman aged 25 to 39 who had recovered from COVID-19. The chain is built from TRBV6-5 and TRBJ1-6; D call uncertain. The CDR3 region is CASSAYNSPLHF. CDR3 nucleotides: TGTGCCAGCAGCGCCTACAATTCACCCCTCCACTTT.